Listed here are 11 T cell receptor beta chains from one sample, sequenced in a study of blood T cell repertoires in COVID-19 (dated by TCRdb to 2019 to 2021). Library preparation employed the immunoSEQ multiplex PCR assay. The clones in this table, taken by TCRdb from immuneACCESS, are in-frame only. Not every clone is retained; where verified, under half of the shortfall comes from an unresolved V gene, and the cause of the rest is unknown. This sample comprises tens of thousands of clones, over 75% of them detected only once. The ten most abundant clones make up less than 15% of the sample. The sequenced material came from peripheral blood. Source of these receptors: a man between 65 and 85 years old with active or convalescent COVID-19.

The chain carries TRBV5-1 and TRBJ2-5, with D tentatively TRBD2 (5 bases). This CDR3 has 15 residues. V dropped 1 base and J dropped 9 bases, with 19 bases sitting between them. Germline assignment: CDR1 SGHRS and CDR2 YFSETQ. This CDR3 reads CASSLLADRGAAQYF. The CDR3 nucleotides are TGCGCCAGCAGCTTGTTGGCCGATCGGGGAGCGGCCCAGTACTTC.

This chain links TRBV2 with TRBJ2-5; D uncertain. In germline, CDR1 is SNHLY, CDR2 FYNNEI. The germline V and J ends were trimmed by 2 bases and 1 base, with 5 bases remaining between them. CDR3 size: 13 residues. CDR3 sequence reads: CASSEPSQETQYF. The CDR3 DNA reads as TGTGCCAGCAGTGAACCGTCCCAAGAGACCCAGTACTTC.

V is TRBV27 and J is TRBJ1-3; possible D gene TRBD1, 6 bases. The CDR3 contains 15 residues. Trimming took off 6 bases at V and 0 bases at J, with 12 bases between the two ends. CDR1 MNHEY and CDR2 SMNVEV come from the germline V gene (reference sequence). The CDR3 protein is CASSITGFSGNTIYF. DNA for the CDR3: TGTGCCAGCAGCATAACAGGGTTCTCTGGAAACACCATATATTTT.

This clone was seen a few times. The CDR3 reads CASSINRDRNYEQYF. CDR3 nucleotides: TGTGCCAGTAGTATTAACCGGGACAGAAACTACGAGCAGTACTTC. This chain links TRBV19 with TRBJ2-7; 7 positions agree with TRBD1. V lost 3 bases to trimming and J lost 3 bases; unmatched junction nucleotides: 8. This CDR3 spans 15 amino acids. CDR1 and CDR2 (germline): LNHDA, SQIVND (reference sequence). Full variable domain (missing parts from reference TRBV19 and TRBJ2-7): DGGITQSPKYLFRKEGQNVTLSCEQNLNHDAMYWYRQDPGQGLRLIYYSQIVNDFQKGDIAEGYSVSREKKESFPLTVTSAQKNPTAFYLCASSINRDRNYEQYFGPGTRLTVT.

The V gene is TRBV20-1, the J gene TRBJ1-2; tentatively, D is TRBD1 (5 bases). The germline V and J ends were trimmed by 3 bases and 8 bases, with 10 bases remaining between them. Germline CDR1 is DFQATT and CDR2 is SNEGSKA (reference sequence). This CDR3 is built from 11 residues. The CDR3 region has the DNA TGCAGTGCTAGCTGGGACTTCGGCTACACCTTC. It codes for CSASWDFGYTF.

This chain joins TRBV21-1 and TRBJ2-7; TRBD1 reflects the table's D call only, with no check against the DNA. TRBV21-1 is termed a pseudogene. This CDR3 spans 14 amino acids. The CDR3 DNA sequence: TGTGCCAGCAGCACCTCTTCTTGGGCGCGCGAGCAGTACTTC. It specifies CASSTSSWAREQYF.

V usage is TRBV5-8 and J usage is TRBJ1-2; 7 nucleotides match TRBD1. The germline CDR1 and CDR2 sequences are SGHTS and YDEGEE. The CDR3 spans 17 residues. V gave up 4 bases and J gave up 3 bases; unmatched junction bases: 15. CDR3 DNA sequence: TGTGCCAGCAGCGAAAAGGGGGCTGTGGGTGTTTACTATGGCTACACCTTC. This sequence encodes CASSEKGAVGVYYGYTF. The full variable domain, completed using reference TRBV5-8 and TRBJ1-2, is EAGVTQSPTHLIKTRGQQATLRCSPISGHTSVYWYQQALGLGLQFLLWYDEGEERNRGNFPPRFSGRQFPNYSSELNVNALELEDSALYLCASSEKGAVGVYYGYTFGSGTRLTVV.

The chain recombines TRBV20-1 with TRBJ1-6; D is uncertain. Germline V gene lookup returns CDR1 DFQATT and CDR2 SNEGSKA (reference sequence). The V end lost 3 bases, the J end lost 11 bases, and 8 bases lay between the germline ends. The CDR3 covers 11 residues. In nucleotides, the CDR3 is TGCAGTGCTAGGGCAGGTCCACCCCTCCACTTT. Translation: CSARAGPPLHF.

This rearrangement joins TRBV9 to TRBJ2-1, with TRBD2 identical over 11 bases. Germline-derived CDR1 and CDR2 are SGDLS and YYNGEE. The length of the CDR3 is 15 residues. V lost 4 bases to trimming and J lost 8 bases; unmatched junction nucleotides: 8. The chain's CDR3 is CASSLTSGGWDEQFF. Written as DNA, the CDR3 is TGTGCCAGCAGCCTCACTAGCGGGGGTTGGGATGAGCAGTTCTTC. The complete variable domain, with remaining parts taken from reference TRBV9 and TRBJ2-1, reads DSGVTQTPKHLITATGQRVTLRCSPRSGDLSVYWYQQSLDQGLQFLIQYYNGEERAKGNILERFSAQQFPDLHSELNLSSLELGDSALYFCASSLTSGGWDEQFFGPGTRLTVL.

The chain is built from TRBV19 and TRBJ1-2; unclear D gene. Germline V gene sequence: CDR1 LNHDA, CDR2 SQIVND (reference sequence). Trimming shortened V by 5 bases and J by 9 bases, and 13 bases separated the two germline ends. This CDR3 spans 12 amino acids. For the CDR3, the DNA is TGTGCCAGTAGTCACTCGCCTGTGAGCTACACCTTC. This encodes CASSHSPVSYTF.

V and J are TRBV5-1 and TRBJ2-1, with D maybe TRBD1 (5 bases). V lost 0 bases and J lost 4, with 8 bases in between. The CDR3 is made up of 14 amino acids. Germline-derived CDR1 and CDR2 are SGHRS and YFSETQ. In nucleotides, the CDR3 is TGCGCCAGCAGCTTGGGGGGCCTATACAATGAGCAGTTCTTC. Its translation is CASSLGGLYNEQFF.